A selection of T cell receptor beta chains follows, all from one sample in a study of blood T cell repertoires in COVID-19. Sequenced by immunoSEQ multiplex PCR; TCRdb stores in-frame clones only, minus some. The sample consists of some 150,000 clones, 84% of them appearing once. The sample was peripheral blood. These receptors all stem from a human donor in a cohort sampled during active COVID-19. Each CDR3 is given with its conserved first and last residue. D genes are given only for firm matches. Rows give clone size only sometimes, using once, few, many, or a class for an expanded clone.

j_gene	v_gene	abundance	d_gene	CDR3nt	CDR3aa
TRBJ1-3	TRBV5-4	.	TRBD1	TGTGCCAGCAGCTCGCGGGACAGATCTGGAAACACCATATATTTT	CASSSRDRSGNTIYF
TRBJ2-3	TRBV6-6	.	.	TGTGCCAGCAGTTATTCAACAGGCACAGATACGCAGTATTTT	CASSYSTGTDTQYF
TRBJ2-7	TRBV11-2	.	TRBD2	TGTGCCAGCAGCCCCCTAGCGGGGGGCTACGAGCAGTACTTC	CASSPLAGGYEQYF
TRBJ2-5	TRBV7-6	.	TRBD2	TGTGCCAGCAGCAGTGGAGGACTAGCGGGATATGGTCAAGAGACCCAGTACTTC	CASSSGGLAGYGQETQYF
TRBJ2-5	TRBV5-1	.	.	TGCGCCAGCACCACGGGGGGCGGGGAGACCCAGTACTTC	CASTTGGGETQYF
TRBJ2-5	TRBV5-4	.	.	TGTGCCAGCAGCTTGGGAAAAGGGGCCGAGACCCAGTACTTC	CASSLGKGAETQYF
TRBJ2-7	TRBV18	.	.	TGTGCCAGCTCACCACCTTCAGGACTCTCGGGAGAGCAGTACTTC	CASSPPSGLSGEQYF
TRBJ1-2	TRBV7-8	.	.	TGTGCCAGCAGCCCCAGACAGTACGGCTACACCTTC	CASSPRQYGYTF
TRBJ2-3	TRBV5-1	.	.	TGCGCCAGCAGCTTGGTCGGGACAAGTAGCACAGATACGCAGTATTTT	CASSLVGTSSTDTQYF
TRBJ2-3	TRBV10-3	once	.	TGTGCCATCAGTTCTTACAGAGATACGCAGTATTTT	CAISSYRDTQYF
TRBJ2-1	TRBV7-3	few	TRBD2	TGTGCCAGCAGCTTTAGCGGGAGAGGGAATGAGCAGTTCTTC	CASSFSGRGNEQFF
TRBJ1-2	TRBV4-1	.	.	TGCGCCAGCAGCCCGACGACAGGTCCATATGGCTACACCTTC	CASSPTTGPYGYTF
TRBJ1-3	TRBV7-8	.	.	TGTGCCAGCAGCTCTCTCCACCAGCGGGGCTCTGGAAACACCATATATTTT	CASSSLHQRGSGNTIYF
TRBJ2-3	TRBV28	.	TRBD1	TGTGCCAGCAGTTCCCAGACAGGGGGGGGCACAGATACGCAGTATTTT	CASSSQTGGGTDTQYF
TRBJ2-2	TRBV18	.	.	TGTGCCAGCTCCCCTGTCTACGACACCGGGGAGCTGTTTTTT	CASSPVYDTGELFF
TRBJ1-6	TRBV15	.	TRBD1	TGTGCCACCAGCACGACAGGGTTGGGGAATTCACCCCTCCACTTT	CATSTTGLGNSPLHF
TRBJ1-1	TRBV21-1	.	.	TGTGCCAGCAGCAAAAGGAAGGACAGGGAAGCTTTCTTT	CASSKRKDREAFF
TRBJ1-5	TRBV6-5	.	.	TGTGCCAGCGGAGCGGGGTATGATCAGCCCCAGCATTTT	CASGAGYDQPQHF
TRBJ2-7	TRBV27	.	.	TGTGCCAGCAGTTTCGAGGCAGGGTGGGGGCGCGAGCAGTACTTC	CASSFEAGWGREQYF
TRBJ1-1	TRBV7-9	few	.	TGTGCCAGCAGCTTTTCGTTGAACACTGAAGCTTTCTTT	CASSFSLNTEAFF
TRBJ2-1	TRBV19	.	TRBD2	TGTGCCAGTAGTATGGGACTAGCGGGGGATGAGCAGTTCTTC	CASSMGLAGDEQFF
TRBJ2-7	TRBV30	.	.	TGTGCCTGGAGTGAGATATCACCGGGCGAGCAGTACTTC	CAWSEISPGEQYF
TRBJ2-7	TRBV24-1	.	TRBD1	TGTGCCACCAGTGATTTTTCGGGGACAGGGCGCTACGAGCAGTACTTC	CATSDFSGTGRYEQYF
TRBJ1-2	TRBV28	once	.	TGTGCCAGCAGTCTCGCGACAGTCTCTAGGGGCTACACCTTC	CASSLATVSRGYTF
TRBJ1-2	TRBV6-5	.	TRBD1	TGTGCCAGCAGTCCGGGACAGCGAATCTCCTATGGCTACACCTTC	CASSPGQRISYGYTF
TRBJ2-3	TRBV11-2	.	.	TGTGCCAGCAGCTCTCTGGCGGGAAAGATAGATACGCAGTATTTT	CASSSLAGKIDTQYF
TRBJ1-2	TRBV4-2	few	.	TGTGCCAGCAGCCAAGGATGGGACATGGAGAACTATGGCTACACCTTC	CASSQGWDMENYGYTF
TRBJ1-4	TRBV9	once	.	TGTGCCAGCAGCGTAGCTACAGGGACTAATGAAAAACTGTTTTTT	CASSVATGTNEKLFF
TRBJ1-5	TRBV18	.	.	TGTGCCAGCTCACCACCAGGGGGTTTTAATCAGCCCCAGCATTTT	CASSPPGGFNQPQHF
TRBJ2-3	TRBV10-1	.	TRBD2	TGCGCCAGAAGCAGAGTCGACGTGACTAGCGGGAGAACAGATACGCAGTATTTT	CARSRVDVTSGRTDTQYF
TRBJ1-2	TRBV6-5	.	TRBD1	TGTGCCAGCACCATTAGACAGGGGCCCTATGGCTACACCTTC	CASTIRQGPYGYTF
TRBJ1-1	TRBV5-1	.	.	TGCGCCAGCAGCGCCGGGACACTTAACACTGAAGCTTTCTTT	CASSAGTLNTEAFF
TRBJ1-1	TRBV6-6	.	TRBD1	TGTGCCAGCAGCCGACAGGGGGACACTGAAGCTTTCTTT	CASSRQGDTEAFF